This TCR beta chain was observed in a study of a mutant IDH1 vaccine in newly diagnosed glioma. Turning to the study itself: Among treated patients, roughly 60% were male and about 40% female, and mean age was about 39 years.

With regard to this clone: The antigen remains undetermined.

Study-wide points: Seemingly, pseudoprogression had no relation to changes in the top peripheral T cell clonotypes.

The time point is: baseline, week 1 (first vaccination visit). As for treatment: pre-vaccination baseline after standard-of-care therapy. Per germline, CDR1 SGHTA and CDR2 FQGNSA. The CDR3 length is 18 residues. Trimming took 5 bases from V and 5 from J, leaving 27 bases between them. Clones were read by immunoSEQ multiplex PCR, and TCRdb kept only the in-frame ones, dropping some. The repertoire holds about 50,000 clones, with just over 85% as singletons. The material sequenced was PBMCs, taken from a glioma patient treated with radiotherapy, temozolomide or both. The TCR was taken from a man aged 35-49 years with glioma. The chain recombines TRBV7-2 with TRBJ1-1, with a weak D call TRBD1 (6 bases). For the CDR3, the DNA is TGTGCCAGCAGCCACGGGTTCGGGGGACACCCACTTGCAACTGAAGCTTTCTTT. Translation gives CASSHGFGGHPLATEAFF.